This is a list of T cell receptor beta chains from one sample in a study of cytomegalovirus exposure and HLA in healthy donors. Clones were sequenced by immunoSEQ multiplex PCR, and TCRdb holds only the in-frame ones, with some missing. The table lists 150,000 to 200,000 clones, around nine tenths of them singletons. Sequencing was performed on PBMCs. These TCRs come from a woman aged 30 to 39 in good health and CMV-seronegative. The CDR3 runs from the conserved cysteine through the conserved F or W. D genes are given only for firm matches. The size entry is marked missing in some rows and otherwise reads once, few, many or a size class.

TRBJ1-2 | TRBV5-1 | . | TRBD1 | CASSFGVGTGSDGYTF | TGCGCCAGCAGCTTCGGGGTAGGGACAGGGAGCGATGGCTACACCTTC
TRBJ1-1 | TRBV5-1 | once | . | CASSGSGQVNTEAFF | TGCGCCAGCAGCGGATCGGGACAAGTAAACACTGAAGCTTTCTTT
TRBJ1-3 | TRBV6-5 | . | . | CASMKAGFRNTIYF | TGTGCCAGCATGAAAGCAGGTTTCAGAAACACCATATATTTT
TRBJ2-5 | TRBV6-5 | . | TRBD2 | CASSYSPSGGQETQYF | TGTGCCAGCAGTTACTCCCCTAGCGGGGGCCAAGAGACCCAGTACTTC
TRBJ2-4 | TRBV2 | . | TRBD2 | CASSPTAGGLAKNIQYF | TGTGCCAGCAGCCCCACCGCGGGGGGACTAGCCAAAAACATTCAGTACTTC
TRBJ1-1 | TRBV27 | . | TRBD1 | CASSVGQEVFTEAFF | TGTGCCAGCAGCGTAGGACAGGAGGTCTTCACTGAAGCTTTCTTT
TRBJ2-7 | TRBV5-1 | few | TRBD1 | CASTREGQSYEQYF | TGCGCCAGCACTAGAGAGGGACAGTCCTACGAGCAGTACTTC
TRBJ2-7 | TRBV6-5 | once | TRBD1 | CASSRDPTGDEQYF | TGTGCCAGCAGCCGGGATCCGACAGGGGACGAGCAGTACTTC
TRBJ1-3 | TRBV9 | . | . | CASSVEPRSGNTIYF | TGTGCCAGCAGCGTAGAGCCTCGCTCTGGAAACACCATATATTTT
TRBJ2-2 | TRBV13 | . | . | CASSASPGIRNTGELFF | TGTGCCAGCAGCGCGAGTCCAGGGATCAGGAACACCGGGGAGCTGTTTTTT
TRBJ1-2 | TRBV4-2 | few | TRBD1 | CASSQYGQGNPYGYTF | TGTGCCAGCAGCCAATACGGACAGGGGAATCCCTATGGCTACACCTTC
TRBJ2-3 | TRBV27 | . | . | CASSYGGKSRYF | TGTGCCAGCAGTTATGGGGGGAAAAGTCGGTATTTT
TRBJ1-2 | TRBV7-8 | few | TRBD1 | CASSTGQAYGYTF | TGTGCCAGCAGCACCGGACAGGCCTATGGCTACACCTTC
TRBJ2-7 | TRBV2 | . | . | CASVSSSYEQYF | TGTGCCAGCGTTTCGAGCTCCTACGAGCAGTACTTC
TRBJ2-3 | TRBV5-1 | . | TRBD1 | CASSFGHRGSTDTQYF | TGCGCCAGCAGCTTTGGGCACAGGGGGAGCACAGATACGCAGTATTTT
TRBJ1-4 | TRBV9 | . | TRBD1 | CASSADRANEKLFF | TGTGCCAGCAGCGCGGACAGGGCTAATGAAAAACTGTTTTTT
TRBJ2-1 | TRBV9 | . | TRBD2 | CASSVGLAGGKDSSYNEQFF | TGTGCCAGCAGCGTAGGCTTGGCGGGGGGGAAAGATAGCTCCTACAATGAGCAGTTCTTC
TRBJ2-5 | TRBV9 | few | TRBD2 | CASSATGLAGVETQYF | TGTGCCAGCAGCGCCACGGGACTAGCGGGGGTGGAGACCCAGTACTTC
TRBJ1-2 | TRBV18 | . | . | CASSQTQGPVYGYTF | TGTGCCAGCTCACAAACCCAGGGTCCGGTCTATGGCTACACCTTC
TRBJ2-1 | TRBV7-9 | . | . | CASSPSQGRLNNEQFF | TGTGCCAGCAGCCCGTCCCAGGGGCGGCTTAACAATGAGCAGTTCTTC
TRBJ1-1 | TRBV5-1 | . | . | CASSLDSITEAFF | TGCGCCAGCAGCTTAGACAGCATTACTGAAGCTTTCTTT
TRBJ1-5 | TRBV19 | . | . | CASTFSPRGNQPQHF | TGTGCCAGTACTTTTTCCCCCAGGGGCAATCAGCCCCAGCATTTT
TRBJ1-4 | TRBV18 | . | . | CASSPPEQGPNEKLFF | TGTGCCAGCTCACCGCCTGAACAGGGTCCTAATGAAAAACTGTTTTTT
TRBJ2-7 | TRBV7-6 | once | TRBD1 | CASSPGTDPYEQYF | TGTGCCAGCAGCCCCGGGACAGATCCCTACGAGCAGTACTTC
TRBJ2-7 | TRBV2 | few | . | CASSKGGPEQYF | TGTGCCAGCAGCAAAGGGGGTCCCGAGCAGTACTTC
TRBJ2-2 | TRBV11-2 | few | . | CASSLVQYGELFF | TGTGCCAGCAGCTTAGTACAGTACGGGGAGCTGTTTTTT